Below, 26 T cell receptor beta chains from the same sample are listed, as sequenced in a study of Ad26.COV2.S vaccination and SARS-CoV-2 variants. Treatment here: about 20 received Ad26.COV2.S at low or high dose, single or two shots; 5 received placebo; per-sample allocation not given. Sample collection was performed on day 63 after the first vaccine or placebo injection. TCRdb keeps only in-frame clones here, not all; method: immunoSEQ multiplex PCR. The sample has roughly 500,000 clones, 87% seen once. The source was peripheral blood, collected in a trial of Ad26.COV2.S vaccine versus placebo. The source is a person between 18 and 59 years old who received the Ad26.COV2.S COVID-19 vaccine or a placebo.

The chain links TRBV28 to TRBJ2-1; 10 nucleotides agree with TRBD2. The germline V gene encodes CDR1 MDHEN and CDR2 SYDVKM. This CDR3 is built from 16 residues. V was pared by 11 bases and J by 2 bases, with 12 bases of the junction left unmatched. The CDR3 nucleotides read TGTGCCGCAGCGGGAGGGCCCCTCAGCGCCTACAATGAGCAGTTCTTC. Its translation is CAAAGGPLSAYNEQFF.

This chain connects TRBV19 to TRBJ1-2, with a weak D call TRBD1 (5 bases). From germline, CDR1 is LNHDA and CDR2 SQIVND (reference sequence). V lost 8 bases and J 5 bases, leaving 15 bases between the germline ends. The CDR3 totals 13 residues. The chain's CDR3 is CASHETGLYGYTF. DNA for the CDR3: TGTGCCAGTCATGAAACAGGACTATATGGCTACACCTTC.

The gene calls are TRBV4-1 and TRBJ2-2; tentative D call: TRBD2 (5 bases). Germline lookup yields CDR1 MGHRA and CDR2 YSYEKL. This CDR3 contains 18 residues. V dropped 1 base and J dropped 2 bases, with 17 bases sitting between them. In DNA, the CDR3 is TGCGCCAGCAGCCAAGTTACAACCCAAAGACTAAACACCGGGGAGCTGTTTTTT. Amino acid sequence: CASSQVTTQRLNTGELFF.

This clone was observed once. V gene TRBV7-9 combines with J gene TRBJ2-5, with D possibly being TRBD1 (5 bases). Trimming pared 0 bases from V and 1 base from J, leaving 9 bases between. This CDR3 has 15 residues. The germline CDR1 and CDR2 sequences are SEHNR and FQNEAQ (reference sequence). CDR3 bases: TGTGCCAGCAGCTTAGCGCAGGGATCCCAAGAGACCCAGTACTTC. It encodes CASSLAQGSQETQYF.

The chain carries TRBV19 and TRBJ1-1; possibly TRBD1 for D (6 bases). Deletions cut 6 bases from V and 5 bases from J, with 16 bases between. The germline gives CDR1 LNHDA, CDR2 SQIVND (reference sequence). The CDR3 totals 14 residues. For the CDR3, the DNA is TGTGCCAGTAGCCCGCAGGGGTTTCGAACTGAAGCTTTCTTT. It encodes CASSPQGFRTEAFF.

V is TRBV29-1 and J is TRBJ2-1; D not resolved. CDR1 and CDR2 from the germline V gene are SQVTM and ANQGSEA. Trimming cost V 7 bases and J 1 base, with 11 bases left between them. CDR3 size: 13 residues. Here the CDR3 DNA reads TGCAGCGGGACCTATCGGTCCTACAATGAGCAGTTCTTC. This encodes CSGTYRSYNEQFF.

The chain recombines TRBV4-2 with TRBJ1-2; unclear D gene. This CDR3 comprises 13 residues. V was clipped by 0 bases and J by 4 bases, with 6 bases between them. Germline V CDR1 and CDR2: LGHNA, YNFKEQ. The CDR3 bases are TGTGCCAGCAGCCAAGATGGCGGCTATGGCTACACCTTC. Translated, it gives CASSQDGGYGYTF.

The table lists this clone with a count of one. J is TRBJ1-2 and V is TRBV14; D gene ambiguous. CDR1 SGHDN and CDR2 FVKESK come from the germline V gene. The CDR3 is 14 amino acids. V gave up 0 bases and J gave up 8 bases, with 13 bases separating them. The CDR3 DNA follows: TGTGCCAGCAGCCAAGAAAGGGCATCGGAAGGCTACACCTTC. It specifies CASSQERASEGYTF. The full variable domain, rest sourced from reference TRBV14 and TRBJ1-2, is EAGVTQFPSHSVIEKGQTVTLRCDPISGHDNLYWYRRVMGKEIKFLLHFVKESKQDESGMPNNRFLAERTGGTYSTLKVQPAELEDSGVYFCASSQERASEGYTFGSGTRLTVV.

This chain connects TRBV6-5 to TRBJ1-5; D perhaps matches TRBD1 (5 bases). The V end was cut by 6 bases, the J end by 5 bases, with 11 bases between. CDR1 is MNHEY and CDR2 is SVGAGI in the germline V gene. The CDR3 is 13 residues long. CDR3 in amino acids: CASSRGSDQPQHF. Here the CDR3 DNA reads TGTGCCAGCAGCCGGGGGTCGGATCAGCCCCAGCATTTT.

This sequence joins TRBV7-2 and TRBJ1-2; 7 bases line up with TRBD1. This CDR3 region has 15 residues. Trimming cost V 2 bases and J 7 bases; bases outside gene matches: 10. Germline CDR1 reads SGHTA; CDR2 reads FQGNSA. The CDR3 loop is CASSLLMQGVSGYTF. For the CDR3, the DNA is TGTGCCAGCAGCTTACTGATGCAGGGGGTTAGTGGCTACACCTTC.

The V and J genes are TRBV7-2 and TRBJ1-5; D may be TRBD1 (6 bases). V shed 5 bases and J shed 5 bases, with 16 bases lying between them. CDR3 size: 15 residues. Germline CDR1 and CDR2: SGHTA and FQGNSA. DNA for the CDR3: TGTGCCAGCAGCGCTAGTCGGGGGGCCTATCAGCCCCAGCATTTT. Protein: CASSASRGAYQPQHF. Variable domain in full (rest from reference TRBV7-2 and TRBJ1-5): GAGVSQSPSNKVTEKGKDVELRCDPISGHTALYWYRQSLGQGLEFLIYFQGNSAPDKSGLPSDRFSAERTGGSVSTLTIQRTQQEDSAVYLCASSASRGAYQPQHFGDGTRLSIL.

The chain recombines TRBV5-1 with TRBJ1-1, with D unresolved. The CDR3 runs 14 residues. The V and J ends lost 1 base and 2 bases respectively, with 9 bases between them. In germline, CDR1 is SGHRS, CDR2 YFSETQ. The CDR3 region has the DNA TGCGCCAGCAGCTTGTCCTTTGGTAACACTGAAGCTTTCTTT. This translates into CASSLSFGNTEAFF.

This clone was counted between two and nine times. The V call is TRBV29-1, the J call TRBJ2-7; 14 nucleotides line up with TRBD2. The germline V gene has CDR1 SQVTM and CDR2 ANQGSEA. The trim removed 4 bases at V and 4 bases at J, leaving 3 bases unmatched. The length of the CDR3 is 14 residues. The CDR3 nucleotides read TGCAGCGTTGCGGGACTAGCGGGAGTATACGAGCAGTACTTC. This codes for CSVAGLAGVYEQYF.

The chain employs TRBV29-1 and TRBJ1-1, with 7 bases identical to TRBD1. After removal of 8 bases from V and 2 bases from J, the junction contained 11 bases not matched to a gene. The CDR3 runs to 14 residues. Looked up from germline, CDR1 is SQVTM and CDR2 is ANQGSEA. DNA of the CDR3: TGCAGCTCCAAGGGGGCACCGGCAAACACTGAAGCTTTCTTT. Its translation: CSSKGAPANTEAFF.

CDR3 in amino acids: CASTPTGGGNQPQHF. CDR3 nucleotides: TGTGCCAGTACGCCGACGGGGGGAGGCAATCAGCCCCAGCATTTT. This rearrangement joins TRBV19 to TRBJ1-5; tentatively, D is TRBD1 (5 bases). The ends were cut back, 7 bases at V and 2 bases at J, with 15 bases in the middle. This CDR3 comprises 15 residues. CDR1 and CDR2 from the germline V gene are LNHDA and SQIVND (reference sequence).

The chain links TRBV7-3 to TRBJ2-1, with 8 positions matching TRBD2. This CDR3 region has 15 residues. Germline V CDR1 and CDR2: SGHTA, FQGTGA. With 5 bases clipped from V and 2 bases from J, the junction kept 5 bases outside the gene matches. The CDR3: CASSPRAGAYNEQFF. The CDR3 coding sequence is TGTGCCAGCAGCCCAAGAGCGGGAGCCTACAATGAGCAGTTCTTC.

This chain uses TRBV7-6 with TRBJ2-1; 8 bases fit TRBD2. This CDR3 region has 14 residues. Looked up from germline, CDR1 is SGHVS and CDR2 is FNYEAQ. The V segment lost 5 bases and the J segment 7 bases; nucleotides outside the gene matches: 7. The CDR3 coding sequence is TGTGCCAGCAGCCTTAGCGGGAAAAGTAATGAGCAGTTCTTC. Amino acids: CASSLSGKSNEQFF. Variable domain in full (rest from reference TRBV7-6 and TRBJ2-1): GAGVSQSPRYKVTKRGQDVALRCDPISGHVSLYWYRQALGQGPEFLTYFNYEAQQDKSGLPNDRFSAERPEGSISTLTIQRTEQRDSAMYRCASSLSGKSNEQFFGPGTRLTVL.

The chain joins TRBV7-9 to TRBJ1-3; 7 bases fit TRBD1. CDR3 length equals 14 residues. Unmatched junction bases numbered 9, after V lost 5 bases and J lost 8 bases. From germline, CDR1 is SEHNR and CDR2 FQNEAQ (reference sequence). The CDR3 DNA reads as TGTGCCAGCAGCCAGACAGGGAGCGAGGACACCATATATTTT. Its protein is CASSQTGSEDTIYF.

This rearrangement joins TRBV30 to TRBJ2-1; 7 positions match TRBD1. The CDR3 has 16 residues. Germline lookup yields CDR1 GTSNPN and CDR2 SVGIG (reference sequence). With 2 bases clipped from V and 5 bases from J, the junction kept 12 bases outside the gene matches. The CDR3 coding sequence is TGTGCCTGGAGTCGCAGGGGGACAGTTAGAAACAATGAGCAGTTCTTC. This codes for CAWSRRGTVRNNEQFF.

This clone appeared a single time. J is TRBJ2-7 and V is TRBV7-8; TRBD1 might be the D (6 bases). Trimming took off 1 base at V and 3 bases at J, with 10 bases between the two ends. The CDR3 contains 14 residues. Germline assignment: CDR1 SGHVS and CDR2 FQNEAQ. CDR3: CASSLDQGIYEQYF. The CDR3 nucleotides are TGTGCCAGCAGCTTAGATCAGGGGATCTACGAGCAGTACTTC.

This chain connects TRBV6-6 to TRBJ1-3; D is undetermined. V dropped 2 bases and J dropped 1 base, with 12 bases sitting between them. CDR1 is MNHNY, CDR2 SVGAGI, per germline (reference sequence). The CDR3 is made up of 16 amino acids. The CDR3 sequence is CASSYPITNSGNTIYF. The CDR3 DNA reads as TGTGCCAGCAGTTACCCGATAACAAATTCTGGAAACACCATATATTTT.

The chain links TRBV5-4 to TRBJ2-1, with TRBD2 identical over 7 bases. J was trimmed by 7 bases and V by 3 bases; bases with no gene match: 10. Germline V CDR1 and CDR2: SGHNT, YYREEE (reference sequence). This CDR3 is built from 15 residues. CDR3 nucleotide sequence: TGTGCCAGCAGCTCACCCGGGGGAGGGTGGAATGAGCAGTTCTTC. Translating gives CASSSPGGGWNEQFF.

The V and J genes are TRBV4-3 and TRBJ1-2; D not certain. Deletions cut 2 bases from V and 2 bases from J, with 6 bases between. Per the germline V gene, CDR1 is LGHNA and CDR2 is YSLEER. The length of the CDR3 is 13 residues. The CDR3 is CASSQYRNYGYTF. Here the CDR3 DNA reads TGCGCCAGCAGCCAATACAGAAACTATGGCTACACCTTC.

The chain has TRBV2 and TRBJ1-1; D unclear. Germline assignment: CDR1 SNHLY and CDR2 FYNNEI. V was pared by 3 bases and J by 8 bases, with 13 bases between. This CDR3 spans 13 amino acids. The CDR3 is CASSEARVGEAFF. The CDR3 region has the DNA TGTGCCAGCAGTGAGGCCCGTGTGGGGGAAGCTTTCTTT.

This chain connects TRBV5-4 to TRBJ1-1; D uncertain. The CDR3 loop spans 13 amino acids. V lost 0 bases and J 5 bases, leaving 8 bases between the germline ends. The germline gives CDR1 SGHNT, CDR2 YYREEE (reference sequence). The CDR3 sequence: CASSLVQSTEAFF. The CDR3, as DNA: TGTGCCAGCAGCTTGGTCCAAAGTACTGAAGCTTTCTTT.

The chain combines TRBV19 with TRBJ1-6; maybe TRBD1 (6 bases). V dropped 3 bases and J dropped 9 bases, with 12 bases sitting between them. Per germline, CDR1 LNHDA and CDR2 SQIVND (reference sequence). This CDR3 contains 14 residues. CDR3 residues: CASSIQGRASPLHF. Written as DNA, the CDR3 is TGTGCCAGTAGTATCCAGGGGAGGGCTTCACCCCTCCACTTT.